Listed here is a single T cell receptor (beta chain). The data derive from a study of blood T cell repertoires in COVID-19. Study-level background: PBMCs, B-cell-depleted T cells, or T cells were the source of the cDNA or gDNA that made up the material.

Germline V gene data show CDR1 as SGHVS and CDR2 as FQNEAQ. V was clipped by 0 bases and J by 0 bases, with 9 bases between them. This CDR3 is built from 16 residues. Original methodology: Nucleated cell counts were estimated from reference gene primer amplification. TCRdb's table, derived via immunoSEQ multiplex PCR, lists solely in-frame clones and lacks some. That table gives V, J and clone size, and the DNA gave D and trimming. This sample carries tens of thousands of clones, around 92% of them seen once, and the ten largest clones take around 2.3%. Sequencing was performed on peripheral blood. The sequence derives from a man in his 60s with acute or convalescent COVID-19. The chain employs TRBV7-8 and TRBJ1-3, with D uncertain. The CDR3 region has the DNA TGTGCCAGCAGCTTAGCAGCGACGTTCTCTGGAAACACCATATATTTT. Its translation: CASSLAATFSGNTIYF. Using reference TRBV7-8 and TRBJ1-3 for the parts outside the CDR3, the full variable domain is GAGVSQSPRYKVAKRGQDVALRCDPISGHVSLFWYQQALGQGPEFLTYFQNEAQLDKSGLPSDRFFAERPEGSVSTLKIQRTQQEDSAVYLCASSLAATFSGNTIYFGEGSWLTVV.